This T cell receptor beta chain was retrieved from a study of shared clonotypes between healthy human individuals. The sample holds many counts of this clone. As yet, its antigen is unknown. The CDR3 has 17 residues. Trimming shortened V by 0 bases and J by 0 bases, and 12 bases separated the two germline ends. Looked up from germline, CDR1 is LNHDA and CDR2 is SQIVND (reference sequence). TCRdb's copy holds only in-frame clones and misses some; the assay was immunoSEQ multiplex PCR. Of over 700,000 clones listed, over 55% are singletons. Findings and caveats of the study: Naive subsets typically showed greater estimated richness than memory subsets.

The sequence was obtained from a woman in her 30s in good health. Sample: memory CD4+ T cells sorted from blood. Subset described: CD45RA-negative fraction. The chain couples TRBV19 to TRBJ1-5; D perhaps matches TRBD1 (5 bases). CDR3 in amino acids: CASSIERGGTSNQPQHF. The CDR3 DNA sequence: TGTGCCAGTAGTATAGAGCGGGGAGGGACTAGCAATCAGCCCCAGCATTTT.